This TCR beta chain was profiled in a study of blood T cell repertoires in COVID-19. Per the study methods: Estimation of nucleated cell counts relied on the amplification of reference gene primers. Profiled with immunoSEQ multiplex PCR; TCRdb holds only in-frame clones, not every one. The D gene and trimming were derived from the DNA, and the V and J assignments and clone size from that table. This sample has just over 150,000 clones; 88% occur once, and the top ten carry approximately 6.6%. Clinical histories supplied by participants themselves formed the basis of cohort assignment. Looked up from germline, CDR1 is MNHEY and CDR2 is SVGAGI. This CDR3 comprises 15 residues. Trimming left V 2 bases short and J 3 bases short, with 11 bases between.

The sequenced material came from PBMCs or T cells enriched from blood (not recorded which). The chain joins TRBV6-5 to TRBJ1-5; D is ambiguous. This sequence originates from a woman aged 50 to 60 who had recovered from COVID-19. The CDR3 DNA follows: TGTGCCAGCAGTTACGGGCAGGAATACAATCAGCCCCAGCATTTT. Amino acids: CASSYGQEYNQPQHF.